This T cell receptor (beta chain) comes out of a study of blood T cells in healthy people across ages. General study results and limits: A greater number of naive CD4+ cells and higher diversity distinguished long-lived donors from aged donors. Strong correlation existed between TCR beta diversity and naive T cell percentage.

The use of a sample-barcoded 5' primer and a J-beta primer mix characterized a second PCR of about 7 to 12 cycles. Every molecule of cDNA carried a tag from a template-switch adaptor with 12 random nucleotides. TCRdb reanalysed the 5' RACE reads using MiXCR and keeps one entry per CDR3 protein. The repertoire holds hundreds of thousands of distinct CDR3 sequences, with roughly 21% as singletons. The germline gives CDR1 ENHRY, CDR2 SYGVKD. CDR3 length: 14 amino acids. Trimming took 2 bases from V and 0 from J, leaving 7 bases between them. This clonotype occurred a few times. Its cognate antigen is unknown. Each sample had at least 6 million PBMCs isolated.

This receptor was taken from a man between 65 and 80 years old in good health. The chain links TRBV10-3 to TRBJ1-1; the D gene is possibly TRBD1 (5 bases). Sequenced material: blood. The CDR3 DNA follows: TGTGCCATCAGTGAGGGACACGTGAACACTGAAGCTTTCTTT. Amino acids: CAISEGHVNTEAFF.